Each of the 9 T cell receptor beta chains below was sequenced from the same sample in a study of OX40 agonist ivuxolimab in advanced cancers. Profiled with immunoSEQ multiplex PCR; TCRdb holds only in-frame clones, not every one. The sample has about 19,000 clones, over 80% seen once. This specimen was CD4+ or CD8+ T cells sorted from blood, taken in a trial of the OX40 agonist ivuxolimab. All receptors come from an adult with an advanced solid tumor such as melanoma, head and neck, liver or kidney cancer.

The J gene is TRBJ1-4, the V gene TRBV7-9, with 7 bases fitting TRBD1. CDR3 length equals 16 residues. The V and J ends lost 1 base and 6 bases, in that order; junction bases with no gene match: 8. CDR1 is SEHNR and CDR2 is FQNEAQ in the germline V gene (reference sequence). CDR3: CASSLVIVDRDEKLFF. In DNA form, the CDR3 reads TGTGCCAGCAGCTTAGTAATTGTTGACAGGGATGAAAAACTGTTTTTT.

The chain recombines TRBV7-9 with TRBJ1-1; D is possibly TRBD1 (5 bases). Per germline, CDR1 SEHNR and CDR2 FQNEAQ (reference sequence). Trimming took off 1 base at V and 10 bases at J, with 13 bases between the two ends. The CDR3 runs to 13 residues. CDR3 region: CASSLGQGGTAFF. The CDR3 DNA sequence: TGTGCCAGCAGCTTAGGTCAGGGCGGAACAGCTTTCTTT.

V usage is TRBV5-4 and J usage is TRBJ2-4, with unresolved D. CDR1 and CDR2 from the germline V gene are SGHNT and YYREEE (reference sequence). V gave up 3 bases and J gave up 6 bases, with 16 bases separating them. The CDR3 has 15 residues. The CDR3 loop is CASSSSAYVGNIQYF. The DNA for the CDR3 is TGTGCCAGCAGCTCTTCAGCTTACGTGGGAAACATTCAGTACTTC.

The V call is TRBV7-3, the J call TRBJ2-1; TRBD2 matches at 11 bases. CDR3 length: 16 residues. With V trimmed by 2 bases and J by 8 bases, 8 bases remained unmatched. The germline CDR1 and CDR2 sequences are SGHTA and FQGTGA. The CDR3, as DNA: TGTGCCAGCAGCTTAGTACGGGGACTAGCGGCCTATGAGCAGTTCTTC. Its protein product is CASSLVRGLAAYEQFF.

This chain links TRBV27 with TRBJ1-2, with D possibly TRBD1 on 5 matching bases. The germline CDR1 and CDR2 sequences are MNHEY and SMNVEV (reference sequence). V gave up 0 bases and J gave up 8 bases, with 13 bases separating them. This CDR3 is built from 14 residues. The CDR3 DNA reads TGTGCCAGCAGTTTATCGGGGCTGCTCAGGGGCTACACCTTC. It is translated as CASSLSGLLRGYTF.

The CDR3, as DNA: TGTGCCAGCAGCCAACCGGGACAGGGGTTGAAGACCCAGTACTTC. Its protein product is CASSQPGQGLKTQYF. The chain uses TRBV14 and TRBJ2-5; 10 nucleotides agree with TRBD1. CDR1 and CDR2 (germline): SGHDN, FVKESK. The CDR3 contains 15 residues. The V segment lost 2 bases and the J segment 6 bases; nucleotides outside the gene matches: 6.

This chain uses TRBV10-1 with TRBJ2-3; TRBD2 matches at 15 bases. The CDR3 is made up of 19 amino acids. The J segment lost 2 bases and the V segment lost 3 bases, leaving 9 bases of the junction unmatched. Per the germline V gene, CDR1 is WNHNN and CDR2 is SYGVQD (reference sequence). CDR3 region: CASSDAGTSGGPDTDTQYF. CDR3 nucleotides: TGCGCCAGCAGTGACGCCGGGACTAGCGGGGGGCCAGACACAGATACGCAGTATTTT.

The chain recombines TRBV28 with TRBJ2-5; TRBD2 agrees at 10 bases. Germline V lookup: CDR1 MDHEN, CDR2 SYDVKM. Trimming at V came to 2 bases and at J to 2 bases, leaving 5 bases not matched to a gene. The CDR3 is 16 residues long. CDR3 amino acids: CASSLEVAGGQETQYF. The CDR3 nucleotides read TGTGCCAGCAGTTTAGAGGTAGCGGGGGGTCAAGAGACCCAGTACTTC.

V and J are TRBV7-3 and TRBJ2-3; D unresolved. CDR1 is SGHTA and CDR2 is FQGTGA in the germline V gene. This CDR3 has 14 amino acids. The V and J ends lost 5 bases and 1 base respectively, with 10 bases between them. The CDR3: CASSLEVGTDTQYF. The CDR3 coding sequence is TGTGCCAGCAGCCTGGAAGTCGGCACAGATACGCAGTATTTT.